A single sample is the source of the 25 T cell receptor beta chains below, sequenced in a study of T cells of healthy individuals. In TCRdb, the 5' RACE reads were re-called with MiXCR into one record per CDR3 protein. Of 40,000 to 60,000 distinct CDR3 sequences detected, about 15% appear once; the ten largest clones hold about 16%. Receptors were obtained from a human donor in good health.

A few counts support this clonotype. The V gene is TRBV6-6, the J gene TRBJ1-2; D is possibly TRBD1 (5 bases). Germline CDR1 and CDR2: MNHNY and SVGAGI (reference sequence). Between the trimmed V and J ends, which lost 2 bases and 4 bases, there was a span of 14 bases. This CDR3 is built from 15 residues. Here the CDR3 reads CASSYDAGRIYGYTF. The CDR3 nucleotides read TGTGCCAGCAGTTACGATGCGGGACGTATCTATGGCTACACCTTC.

The rearrangement uses TRBV20-1 and TRBJ1-5, with D uncertain. This CDR3 comprises 15 residues. The V end lost 5 bases, the J end lost 4 bases, and 18 bases lay between the germline ends. CDR1 DFQATT and CDR2 SNEGSKA come from the germline V gene (reference sequence). CDR3 sequence reads: CSAPRAPNGNQPQHF. CDR3 nucleotides: TGCAGTGCTCCGAGGGCCCCAAATGGGAATCAGCCCCAGCATTTT.

The table lists this clonotype with many counts. This sequence joins TRBV29-1 and TRBJ1-2, with D possibly TRBD1 on 5 matching bases. V dropped 3 bases and J dropped 1 base, with 18 bases sitting between them. The CDR3 runs 16 residues. CDR1 is SQVTM and CDR2 is ANQGSEA in the germline V gene. CDR3 DNA: TGCAGCGTTGACACATCTCATGGACAATATAACTATGGCTACACCTTC. Amino acids: CSVDTSHGQYNYGYTF.

This clonotype was found a few times. V usage is TRBV7-3 and J usage is TRBJ2-5; 11 positions match TRBD1. V lost 3 bases and J lost 1; bases outside the gene matches: 4. The CDR3 runs 16 residues. Per the germline V gene, CDR1 is SGHTA and CDR2 is FQGTGA. The CDR3 DNA follows: TGTGCCAGCAGCTTTAGGGACAGGGGGATCCAAGAGACCCAGTACTTC. It encodes CASSFRDRGIQETQYF.

At least ten counts were recorded for this clonotype. V and J are TRBV4-3 and TRBJ1-2, with D unclear. CDR1 and CDR2 (germline): LGHNA, YSLEER. This CDR3 is built from 13 residues. V was pared by 4 bases and J by 6 bases, with 12 bases between. The CDR3 region has the DNA TGCGCCAGCAGCCGAGGGCTAGGAGATGGCTACACCTTC. Translation gives CASSRGLGDGYTF.

Ten or more counts support this clonotype. This chain links TRBV5-1 with TRBJ2-7, with D possibly TRBD2 on 5 matching bases. The length of the CDR3 is 14 residues. Germline CDR1 and CDR2: SGHRS and YFSETQ. Deletions cut 4 bases from V and 3 bases from J, with 14 bases between. The CDR3 protein is CASSLGLDLYEQYF. CDR3 nucleotide sequence: TGCGCCAGCAGCCTCGGACTCGATCTCTACGAGCAGTACTTC. The full variable domain, with the rest looked up from reference TRBV5-1 and TRBJ2-7, is KAGVTQTPRYLIKTRGQQVTLSCSPISGHRSVSWYQQTPGQGLQFLFEYFSETQRNKGNFPGRFSGRQFSNSRSEMNVSTLELGDSALYLCASSLGLDLYEQYFGPGTRLTVT.

This clonotype has at least ten counts. The chain uses TRBV29-1 and TRBJ2-6, with D possibly TRBD2 on 5 matching bases. Germline V gene data show CDR1 as SQVTM and CDR2 as ANQGSEA. V was pared by 7 bases and J by 0 bases, with 7 bases between. This CDR3 is built from 13 residues. CDR3 in amino acids: CSAGVSGANVLTF. CDR3 DNA sequence: TGCAGCGCCGGGGTCTCTGGGGCCAACGTCCTGACTTTC. The full variable domain, with the rest looked up from reference TRBV29-1 and TRBJ2-6, is SAVISQKPSRDICQRGTSLTIQCQVDSQVTMMFWYRQQPGQSLTLIATANQGSEATYESGFVIDKFPISRPNLTFSTLTVSNMSPEDSSIYLCSAGVSGANVLTFGAGSRLTVL.

This clonotype was counted only a few times. The V call is TRBV24-1, the J call TRBJ2-5; no clear D. Germline CDR1 reads KGHDR; CDR2 reads SFDVKD. The CDR3 totals 13 residues. The V end was cut by 4 bases, the J end by 4 bases, with 9 bases between. CDR3 sequence: CATSERSPETQYF. The CDR3 region has the DNA TGTGCCACCAGTGAGCGATCCCCAGAGACCCAGTACTTC.

Many counts were recorded for this clonotype. This chain connects TRBV4-1 to TRBJ2-7; 10 bases are shared with TRBD2. CDR3 length: 16 amino acids. CDR1 is MGHRA, CDR2 YSYEKL, per germline. V shed 0 bases and J 9 bases; nucleotides not matched to a gene: 11. The chain's CDR3 is CASSQDTGLAVSGQYF. In DNA, the CDR3 is TGCGCCAGCAGCCAAGATACTGGACTAGCGGTCTCTGGGCAGTACTTC.

This clonotype was picked up a small number of times. This CDR3 is CASSLSDPRKYF. The CDR3 nucleotides read TGTGCCAGCAGCTTATCGGACCCTCGGAAGTATTTT. V usage is TRBV7-9 and J usage is TRBJ2-3; D remains ambiguous. CDR1 SEHNR and CDR2 FQNEAQ come from the germline V gene (reference sequence). V lost 2 bases and J 13 bases, leaving 13 bases between the germline ends. The CDR3 is 12 residues long.

V is TRBV30 and J is TRBJ2-1; maybe TRBD2 (5 bases). Trimming left V 4 bases short and J 8 bases short, with 15 bases between. This CDR3 contains 13 residues. Germline V gene lookup returns CDR1 GTSNPN and CDR2 SVGIG (reference sequence). DNA for the CDR3: TGTGCCTGGACCAGGAGGATGGACCATGAGCAGTTCTTC. Translation gives CAWTRRMDHEQFF. The variable domain in full, completed from reference TRBV30 and TRBJ2-1, reads SQTIHQWPATLVQPVGSPLSLECTVEGTSNPNLYWYRQAAGRGLQLLFYSVGIGQISSEVPQNLSASRPQDRQFILSSKKLLLSDSGFYLCAWTRRMDHEQFFGPGTRLTVL.

The rearrangement joins TRBV6-6 to TRBJ2-3, with unresolved D. The CDR3 has 15 amino acids. Germline CDR1 MNHNY, CDR2 SVGAGI (reference sequence). Trimming removed 2 bases at V and 5 bases at J, with 14 bases between. CDR3 region: CASSYSGIGQDTQYF. The CDR3 nucleotides read TGTGCCAGCAGTTACAGTGGGATTGGTCAAGATACGCAGTATTTT.

This clonotype was seen ten or more times. The chain uses TRBV6-6 and TRBJ2-5; 11 bases are a match to TRBD1. Germline CDR1 reads MNHNY; CDR2 reads SVGAGI (reference sequence). Trimming at V came to 2 bases and at J to 5 bases, leaving 1 base not matched to a gene. This CDR3 comprises 14 residues. CDR3 DNA sequence: TGTGCCAGCAGTTACGGGACAGGGGGTGAGACCCAGTACTTC. It translates to CASSYGTGGETQYF.

This clonotype was seen ten or more times. V is TRBV29-1 and J is TRBJ1-4, with D possibly being TRBD1 (6 bases). In germline, CDR1 is SQVTM, CDR2 ANQGSEA. The CDR3 length is 14 residues. V was trimmed by 6 bases and J by 4 bases, leaving 15 bases between them. Here the CDR3 DNA reads TGCAGCGTGCGGGGGCAGGCCAATAATGAAAAACTGTTTTTT. This gives the protein CSVRGQANNEKLFF.

This clonotype showed up just a few times. This chain connects TRBV6-5 to TRBJ1-1, with no clear D. V was shortened by 5 bases and J by 0 bases, with 10 bases between the two germline ends. Per germline, CDR1 MNHEY and CDR2 SVGAGI. This CDR3 comprises 14 residues. The CDR3 loop is CASSPGGVNTEAFF. In DNA, the CDR3 is TGTGCCAGCAGTCCCGGCGGGGTGAACACTGAAGCTTTCTTT.

This clonotype occurred a few times. The chain is built from TRBV24-1 and TRBJ2-3; D not resolved. V dropped 4 bases and J dropped 2 bases, with 15 bases sitting between them. This CDR3 has 16 amino acids. CDR1 KGHDR and CDR2 SFDVKD come from the germline V gene. The chain's CDR3 is CATSDIPGEDTDTQYF. For the CDR3, the DNA is TGTGCCACCAGTGACATACCGGGCGAAGACACAGATACGCAGTATTTT.

This clonotype was detected a few times. V usage is TRBV30 and J usage is TRBJ2-7; 9 bases are shared with TRBD2. V trimming: 0 bases; J trimming: 6 bases; junction bases outside the gene matches: 9. CDR3 size: 15 residues. The germline V gene encodes CDR1 GTSNPN and CDR2 SVGIG (reference sequence). The CDR3 loop is CAWSVLSGRRGEQYF. In nucleotides, the CDR3 is TGTGCCTGGAGTGTTTTAAGCGGGAGGCGAGGCGAGCAGTACTTC. The full variable domain, its missing parts supplied by reference TRBV30 and TRBJ2-7, is SQTIHQWPATLVQPVGSPLSLECTVEGTSNPNLYWYRQAAGRGLQLLFYSVGIGQISSEVPQNLSASRPQDRQFILSSKKLLLSDSGFYLCAWSVLSGRRGEQYFGPGTRLTVT.

This clonotype showed up many times. The gene calls are TRBV27 and TRBJ1-4, with 9 bases fitting TRBD1. The germline V gene has CDR1 MNHEY and CDR2 SMNVEV (reference sequence). J gave up 7 bases and V 5 bases, and 8 bases lay outside the gene matches. CDR3 length equals 15 residues. CDR3 sequence (DNA): TGTGCCAGCAGTCAGATCCGGGACAGGGCTGAAAAACTGTTTTTT. This gives the protein CASSQIRDRAEKLFF.

This chain uses TRBV7-8 with TRBJ2-5; D might be TRBD1 (6 bases). V was shortened by 3 bases and J by 4 bases, with 9 bases between the two germline ends. This CDR3 has 13 amino acids. Germline V gene sequence: CDR1 SGHVS, CDR2 FQNEAQ. CDR3 bases: TGTGCCAGCAGCTTTCAGGGGCGAGAGACCCAGTACTTC. Its translation is CASSFQGRETQYF.

This clonotype was seen ten or more times. The chain employs TRBV19 and TRBJ2-2; tentative D call: TRBD2 (6 bases). Per germline, CDR1 LNHDA and CDR2 SQIVND (reference sequence). This CDR3 region has 15 residues. V shed 7 bases and J shed 0 bases, with 12 bases lying between them. CDR3 in amino acids: CASISSGANTGELFF. Here the CDR3 DNA reads TGTGCCAGTATCTCGTCGGGGGCGAACACCGGGGAGCTGTTTTTT.

The CDR3 loop is CASSQLPGGRETQYF. CDR3 nucleotides: TGCGCCAGCAGCCAACTACCGGGGGGCCGGGAGACCCAGTACTTC. The V call is TRBV4-1, the J call TRBJ2-5; D perhaps matches TRBD2 (7 bases). Trimming shortened V by 2 bases and J by 5 bases, and 15 bases separated the two germline ends. Germline V gives CDR1 MGHRA, CDR2 YSYEKL. This CDR3 comprises 15 residues.

The chain couples TRBV6-6 to TRBJ1-2, with 7 bases fitting TRBD1. The CDR3 runs to 12 residues. V lost 6 bases, J lost 5 bases, and 3 bases stayed unmatched. Germline V CDR1 and CDR2: MNHNY, SVGAGI (reference sequence). The DNA for the CDR3 is TGTGCCAGCAGGACAGGGAGTTATGGCTACACCTTC. Protein sequence: CASRTGSYGYTF.

This clonotype was seen a few times. The chain joins TRBV18 to TRBJ1-1; possibly TRBD1 for D (6 bases). The germline V gene encodes CDR1 KGHSH and CDR2 LQKENI. V was trimmed by 2 bases and J by 3 bases, leaving 16 bases between them. The CDR3 runs 16 residues. The CDR3 here is CASSPKGGDRDTEAFF. CDR3 sequence (DNA): TGTGCCAGCTCACCAAAGGGGGGGGATCGGGACACTGAAGCTTTCTTT.

This clonotype has at least ten counts. The V and J genes are TRBV7-6 and TRBJ2-2, with TRBD1 identical over 10 bases. Trimming took 6 bases from V and 5 from J; bases not matched to a gene: 15. CDR3 length: 18 amino acids. Germline values: CDR1 SGHVS, CDR2 FNYEAQ. Written as DNA, the CDR3 is TGTGCCAGCAGTTCGATTCGCCGGGACAGGGGCAGGACCGGGGAGCTGTTTTTT. Encoded protein: CASSSIRRDRGRTGELFF.

This chain connects TRBV4-3 to TRBJ2-1; TRBD2 agrees at 8 bases. J was trimmed by 1 base and V by 1 base; bases with no gene match: 12. Germline loops: CDR1 LGHNA, CDR2 YSLEER. The CDR3 is 19 amino acids. The CDR3 protein is CASSQGLAAGVRSYNEQFF. The CDR3 DNA is TGCGCCAGCAGCCAAGGGTTGGCAGCGGGAGTGAGGTCCTACAATGAGCAGTTCTTC.